This T cell receptor (beta chain) came from a study of identical twins. This clonotype came up many times. Germline-derived CDR1 and CDR2 are SGHTA and FQGNSA. CDR3 length equals 13 residues. Between the trimmed V and J ends, which lost 5 bases and 5 bases, there was a span of 10 bases. From the 5' RACE reads, TCRdb called clonotypes with MiXCR, one entry per CDR3 protein. The table records hundreds of thousands of distinct CDR3 sequences, approximately 24% of them present only once. These records were also assigned to another study, of T cells expressing NK-cell markers. As that study records: The CD3+CD56-NKG2C+ fraction of several donors was likewise dominated by these clonotypes.

The clonotype comes from a woman under 30 in good health. The chain has TRBV7-2 and TRBJ2-1; D might be TRBD2 (5 bases). The sequenced material came from CD4+ T cells sorted from blood. DNA for the CDR3: TGTGCCAGCAGCCTCGGACTTGACAATGAGCAGTTCTTC. It codes for CASSLGLDNEQFF.